This paragraph covers one T cell receptor (beta chain) sequence. The study sequenced TCR beta in blood CD8+ and CD4+ T cells. The multiple sclerosis controls were treatment-naive patients with relapsing-remitting disease that was stable or active. While CD8+ and CD4+ T cells were isolated negatively, TEMRA cells were enriched by FACS. Reverse transcription of 0.5 to 1 ug RNA was performed with random hexamers. It was immunoSEQ multiplex PCR that amplified TCR beta CDR3 across 54 Vbeta and 13 Jbeta. One entry per CDR3 protein, called by TCRdb with MiXCR from the immunoSEQ multiplex PCR reads. The sample records hundreds of thousands of distinct CDR3 sequences, more than 80% being singletons. The data belong to a study of CD8 T cells in Susac syndrome. The germline V gene encodes CDR1 SGHNT and CDR2 YYREEE (reference sequence). V was shortened by 6 bases and J by 4 bases, with 11 bases between the two germline ends. This CDR3 region has 13 residues.

This receptor was taken from a human donor with multiple sclerosis. Sequenced sample: CD8+ T cells from PBMCs. The chain carries TRBV5-4 and TRBJ2-4; TRBD1 is a possible D gene (6 bases). For the CDR3, the DNA is TGTGCCAGCATGGACAGAGGTAAAAACATTCAGTACTTC. Its translation is CASMDRGKNIQYF. Full variable domain (remainder filled in from reference TRBV5-4 and TRBJ2-4): ETGVTQSPTHLIKTRGQQVTLRCSSQSGHNTVSWYQQALGQGPQFIFQYYREEENGRGNFPPRFSGLQFPNYSSELNVNALELDDSALYLCASMDRGKNIQYFGAGTRLSVL.